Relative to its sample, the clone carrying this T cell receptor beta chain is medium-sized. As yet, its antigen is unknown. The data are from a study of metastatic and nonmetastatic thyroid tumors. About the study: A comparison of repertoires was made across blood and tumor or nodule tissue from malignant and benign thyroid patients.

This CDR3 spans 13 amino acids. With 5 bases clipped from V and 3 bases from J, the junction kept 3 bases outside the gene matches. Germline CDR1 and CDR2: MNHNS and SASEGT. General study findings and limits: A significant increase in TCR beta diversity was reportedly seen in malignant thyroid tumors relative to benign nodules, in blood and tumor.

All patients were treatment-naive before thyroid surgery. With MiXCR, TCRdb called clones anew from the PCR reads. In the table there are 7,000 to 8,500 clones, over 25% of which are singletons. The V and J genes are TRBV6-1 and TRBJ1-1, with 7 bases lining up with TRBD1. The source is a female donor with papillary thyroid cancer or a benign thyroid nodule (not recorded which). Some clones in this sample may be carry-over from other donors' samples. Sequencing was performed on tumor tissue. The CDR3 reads CASSFDRDTEAFF. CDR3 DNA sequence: TGTGCCAGCAGTTTCGACAGGGACACTGAAGCTTTCTTT.